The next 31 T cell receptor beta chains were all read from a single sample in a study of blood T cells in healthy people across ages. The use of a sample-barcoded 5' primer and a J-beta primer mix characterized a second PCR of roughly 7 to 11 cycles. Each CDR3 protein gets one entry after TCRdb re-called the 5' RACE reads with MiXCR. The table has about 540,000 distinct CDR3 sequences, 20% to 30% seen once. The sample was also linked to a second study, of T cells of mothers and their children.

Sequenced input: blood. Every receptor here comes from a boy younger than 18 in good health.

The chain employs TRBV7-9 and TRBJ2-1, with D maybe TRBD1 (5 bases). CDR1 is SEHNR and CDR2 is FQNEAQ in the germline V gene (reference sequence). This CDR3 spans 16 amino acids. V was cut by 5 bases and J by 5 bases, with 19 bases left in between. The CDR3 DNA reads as TGTGCCAGCAGCGCCGGGCCGGCAGGGCAAGACAATGAGCAGTTCTTC. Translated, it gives CASSAGPAGQDNEQFF.

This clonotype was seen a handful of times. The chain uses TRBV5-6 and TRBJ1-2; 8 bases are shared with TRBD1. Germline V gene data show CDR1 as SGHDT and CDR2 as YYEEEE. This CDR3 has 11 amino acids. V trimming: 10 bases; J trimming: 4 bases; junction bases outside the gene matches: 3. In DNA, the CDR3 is TGTGCCGCTGGACAGGGCTATGGCTACACCTTC. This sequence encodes CAAGQGYGYTF. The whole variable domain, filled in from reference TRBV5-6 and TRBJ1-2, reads DAGVTQSPTHLIKTRGQQVTLRCSPKSGHDTVSWYQQALGQGPQFIFQYYEEEERQRGNFPDRFSGHQFPNYSSELNVNALLLGDSALYLCAAGQGYGYTFGSGTRLTVV.

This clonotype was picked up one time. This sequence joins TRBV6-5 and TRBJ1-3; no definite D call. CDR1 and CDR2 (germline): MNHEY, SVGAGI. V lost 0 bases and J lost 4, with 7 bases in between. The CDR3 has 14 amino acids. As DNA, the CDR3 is TGTGCCAGCAGTTACTCGAAAGTGGGAAACACCATATATTTT. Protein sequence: CASSYSKVGNTIYF.

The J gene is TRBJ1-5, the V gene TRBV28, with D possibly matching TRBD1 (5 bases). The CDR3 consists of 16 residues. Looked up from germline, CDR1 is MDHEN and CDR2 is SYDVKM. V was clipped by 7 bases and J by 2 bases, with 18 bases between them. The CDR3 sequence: CASNPPVGDRNQPQHF. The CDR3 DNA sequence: TGTGCCAGCAATCCGCCCGTAGGGGATCGCAATCAGCCCCAGCATTTT.

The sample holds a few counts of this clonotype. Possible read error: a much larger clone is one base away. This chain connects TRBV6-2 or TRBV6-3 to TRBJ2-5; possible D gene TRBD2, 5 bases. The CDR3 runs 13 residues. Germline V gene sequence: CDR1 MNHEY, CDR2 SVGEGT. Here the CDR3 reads CASSSREQEAQYF. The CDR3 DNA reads TGTGCCAGCAGTAGTCGGGAACAAGAGGCCCAGTACTTC.

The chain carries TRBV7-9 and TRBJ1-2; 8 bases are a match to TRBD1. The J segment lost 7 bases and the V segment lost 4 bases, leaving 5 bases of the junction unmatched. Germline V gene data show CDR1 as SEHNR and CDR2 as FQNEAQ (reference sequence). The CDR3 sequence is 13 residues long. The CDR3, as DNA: TGTGCCAGCAGCTCGCAGGGGGCGCGTGGCTACACCTTC. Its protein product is CASSSQGARGYTF. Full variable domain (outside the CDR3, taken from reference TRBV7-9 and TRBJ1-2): DTGVSQNPRHKITKRGQNVTFRCDPISEHNRLYWYRQTLGQGPEFLTYFQNEAQLEKSRLLSDRFSAERPKGSFSTLEIQRTEQGDSAMYLCASSSQGARGYTFGSGTRLTVV.

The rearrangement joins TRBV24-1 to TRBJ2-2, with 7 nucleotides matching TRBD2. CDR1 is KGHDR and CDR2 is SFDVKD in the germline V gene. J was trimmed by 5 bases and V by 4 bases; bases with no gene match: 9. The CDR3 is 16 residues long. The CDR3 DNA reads TGTGCCACCAGTGACGGCCCGGGGGGACGGACCGGGGAGCTGTTTTTT. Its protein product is CATSDGPGGRTGELFF.

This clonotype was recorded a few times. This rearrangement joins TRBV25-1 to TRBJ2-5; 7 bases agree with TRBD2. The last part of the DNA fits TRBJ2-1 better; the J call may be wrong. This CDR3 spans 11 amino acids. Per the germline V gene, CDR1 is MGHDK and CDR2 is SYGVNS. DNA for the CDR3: TGTGCCACCGGGACTACCAATGAGCAGTTCTTC. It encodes CATGTTNEQFF.

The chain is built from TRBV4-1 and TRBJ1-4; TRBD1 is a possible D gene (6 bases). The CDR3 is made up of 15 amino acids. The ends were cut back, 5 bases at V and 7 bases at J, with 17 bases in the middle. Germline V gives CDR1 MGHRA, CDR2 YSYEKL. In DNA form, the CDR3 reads TGCGCCAGCAGCAAAGCCAGGGGTGGTTCTGAAAAACTGTTTTTT. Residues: CASSKARGGSEKLFF.

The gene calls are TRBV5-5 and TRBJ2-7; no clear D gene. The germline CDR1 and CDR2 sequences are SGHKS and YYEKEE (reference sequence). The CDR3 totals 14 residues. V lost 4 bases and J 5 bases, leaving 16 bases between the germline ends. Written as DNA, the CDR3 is TGTGCCAGCAGCGCAACCGGGTCTGCGAACGAGCAGTACTTC. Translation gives CASSATGSANEQYF.

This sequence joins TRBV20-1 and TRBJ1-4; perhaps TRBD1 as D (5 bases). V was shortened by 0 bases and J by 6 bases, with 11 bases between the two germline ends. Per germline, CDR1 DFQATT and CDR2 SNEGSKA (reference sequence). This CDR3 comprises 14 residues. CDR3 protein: CSARDRTKDEKLFF. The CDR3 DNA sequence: TGCAGTGCTAGAGATAGGACAAAGGATGAAAAACTGTTTTTT.

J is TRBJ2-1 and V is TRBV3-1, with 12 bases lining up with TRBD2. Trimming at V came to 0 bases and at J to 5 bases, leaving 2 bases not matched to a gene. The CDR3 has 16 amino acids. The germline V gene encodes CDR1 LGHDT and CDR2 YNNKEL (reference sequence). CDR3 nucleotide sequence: TGTGCCAGCAGCCAAGAAAGACTAGCGGGAGACAATGAGCAGTTCTTC. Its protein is CASSQERLAGDNEQFF.

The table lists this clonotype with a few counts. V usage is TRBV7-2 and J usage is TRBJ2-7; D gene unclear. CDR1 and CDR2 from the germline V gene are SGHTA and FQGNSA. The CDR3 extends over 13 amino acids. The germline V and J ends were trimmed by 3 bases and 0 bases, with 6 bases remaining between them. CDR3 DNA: TGTGCCAGCAGCTTCTACAACTCCTACGAGCAGTACTTC. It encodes CASSFYNSYEQYF.

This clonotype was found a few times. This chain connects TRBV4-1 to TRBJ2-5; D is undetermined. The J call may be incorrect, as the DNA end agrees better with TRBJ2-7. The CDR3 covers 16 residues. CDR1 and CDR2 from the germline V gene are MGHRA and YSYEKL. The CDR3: CASSQDPGQAAYEQYF. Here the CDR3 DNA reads TGCGCCAGCAGCCAAGATCCTGGGCAGGCCGCCTACGAGCAGTACTTC.

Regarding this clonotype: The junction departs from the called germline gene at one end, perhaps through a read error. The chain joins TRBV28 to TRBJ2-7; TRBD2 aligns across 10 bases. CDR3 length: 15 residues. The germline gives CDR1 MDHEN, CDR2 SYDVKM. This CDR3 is CASSLFHPLAGERYF. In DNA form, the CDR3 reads TGTGCCAGCAGTTTATTTCACCCCCTAGCGGGAGAGCGGTACTTC.

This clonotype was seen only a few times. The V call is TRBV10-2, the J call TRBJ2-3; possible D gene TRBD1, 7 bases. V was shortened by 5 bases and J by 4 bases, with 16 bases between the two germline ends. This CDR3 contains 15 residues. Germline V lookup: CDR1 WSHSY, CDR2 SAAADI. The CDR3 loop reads CASSPQGGSADTQYF. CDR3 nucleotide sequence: TGCGCCAGCAGTCCCCAGGGGGGTTCGGCAGATACGCAGTATTTT.

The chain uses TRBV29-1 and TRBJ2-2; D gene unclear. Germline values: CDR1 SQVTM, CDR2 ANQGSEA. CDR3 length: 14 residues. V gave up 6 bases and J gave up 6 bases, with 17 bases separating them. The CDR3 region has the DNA TGCAGCGTCCAACCAGAGTCGGGTTCCGGGGAGCTGTTTTTT. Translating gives CSVQPESGSGELFF.

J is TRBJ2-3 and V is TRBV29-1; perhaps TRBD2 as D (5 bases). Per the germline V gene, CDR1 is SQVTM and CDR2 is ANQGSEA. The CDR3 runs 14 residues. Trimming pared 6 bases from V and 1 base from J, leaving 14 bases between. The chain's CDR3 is CSVGNEGGTDTQYF. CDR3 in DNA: TGCAGCGTAGGCAACGAGGGTGGCACAGATACGCAGTATTTT.

In nucleotides, the CDR3 is TGTGCCAGCAGTTTCGGCGGCCGTAACTATGGCTACACCTTC. It codes for CASSFGGRNYGYTF. The chain has TRBV28 and TRBJ1-2; D unclear. The V gene lost 3 bases and the J gene lost 1 base, with 9 bases spanning the gap. Germline-derived CDR1 and CDR2 are MDHEN and SYDVKM. The CDR3 has 14 amino acids.

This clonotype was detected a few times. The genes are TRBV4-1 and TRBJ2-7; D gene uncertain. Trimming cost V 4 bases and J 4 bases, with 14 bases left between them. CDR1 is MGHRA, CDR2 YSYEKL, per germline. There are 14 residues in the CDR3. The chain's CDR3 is CASSPILDGYEQYF. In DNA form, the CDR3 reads TGCGCCAGCAGCCCTATCCTAGACGGTTACGAGCAGTACTTC.

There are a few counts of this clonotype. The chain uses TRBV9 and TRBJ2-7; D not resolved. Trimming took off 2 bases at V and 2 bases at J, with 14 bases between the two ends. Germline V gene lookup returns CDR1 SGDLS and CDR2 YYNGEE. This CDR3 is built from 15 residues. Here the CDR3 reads CASSVDLSPPYEQYF. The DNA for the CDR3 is TGTGCCAGCAGCGTGGACCTATCACCCCCCTACGAGCAGTACTTC. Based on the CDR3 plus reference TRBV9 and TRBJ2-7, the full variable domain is DSGVTQTPKHLITATGQRVTLRCSPRSGDLSVYWYQQSLDQGLQFLIQYYNGEERAKGNILERFSAQQFPDLHSELNLSSLELGDSALYFCASSVDLSPPYEQYFGPGTRLTVT.

CDR3 nucleotides: TGCGCCAGCAGCCACACAGACCTACCACTCACAGATACGCAGTATTTT. It codes for CASSHTDLPLTDTQYF. V is TRBV4-3 and J is TRBJ2-3; D is uncertain. The germline V and J ends were trimmed by 3 bases and 2 bases, with 15 bases remaining between them. CDR1 is LGHNA and CDR2 is YSLEER in the germline V gene. This CDR3 is 16 amino acids long.

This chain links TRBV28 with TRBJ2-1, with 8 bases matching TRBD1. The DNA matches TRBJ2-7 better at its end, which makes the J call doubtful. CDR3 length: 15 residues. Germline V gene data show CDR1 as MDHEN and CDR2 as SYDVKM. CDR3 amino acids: CASRERTGNSYEQYF. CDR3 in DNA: TGTGCCAGCAGGGAAAGGACAGGGAACTCCTACGAGCAGTACTTC.

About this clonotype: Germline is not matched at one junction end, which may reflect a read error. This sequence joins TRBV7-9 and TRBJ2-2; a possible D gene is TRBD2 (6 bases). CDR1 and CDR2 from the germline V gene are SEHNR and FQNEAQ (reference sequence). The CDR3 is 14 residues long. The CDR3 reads CACSWDSNTGELFF. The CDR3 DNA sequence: TGTGCCTGCAGCTGGGACTCCAACACCGGGGAGCTGTTTTTT.

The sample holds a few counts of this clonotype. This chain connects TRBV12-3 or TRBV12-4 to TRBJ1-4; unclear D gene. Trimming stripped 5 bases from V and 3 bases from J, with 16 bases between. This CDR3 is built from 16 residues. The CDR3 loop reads CASSPSRGNANEKLFF. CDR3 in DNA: TGTGCCAGCAGTCCCAGCCGCGGGAATGCTAATGAAAAACTGTTTTTT.

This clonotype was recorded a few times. In DNA, the CDR3 is TGTGCCAGCAGTTACTCGTTACAATCCAGGGGCGACTACAATGAGCAGTTCTTC. Translation: CASSYSLQSRGDYNEQFF. The chain is built from TRBV6-5 and TRBJ2-5, with D possibly matching TRBD1 (6 bases). The DNA end is more similar to TRBJ2-1, so the J call may be wrong. CDR3 length: 18 residues. Germline CDR1 and CDR2: MNHEY and SVGAGI.

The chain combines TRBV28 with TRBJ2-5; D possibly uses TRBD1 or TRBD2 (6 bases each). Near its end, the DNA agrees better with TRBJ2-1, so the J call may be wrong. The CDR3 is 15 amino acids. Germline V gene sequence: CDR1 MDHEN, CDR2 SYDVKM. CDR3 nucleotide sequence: TGTGCCAGCAGCCCACGGGGGCCGAGGAGGGATGAGCAGTTCTTC. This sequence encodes CASSPRGPRRDEQFF.

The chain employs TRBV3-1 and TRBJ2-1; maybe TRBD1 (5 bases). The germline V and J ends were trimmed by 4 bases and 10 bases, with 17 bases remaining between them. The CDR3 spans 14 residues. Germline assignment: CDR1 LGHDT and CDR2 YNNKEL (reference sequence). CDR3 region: CASSPKVAGREQFF. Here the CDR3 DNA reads TGTGCCAGCAGCCCCAAGGTAGCAGGGCGGGAGCAGTTCTTC.

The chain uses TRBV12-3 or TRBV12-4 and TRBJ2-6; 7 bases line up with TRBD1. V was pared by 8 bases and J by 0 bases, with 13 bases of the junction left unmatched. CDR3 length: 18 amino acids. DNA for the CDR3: TGTGCCAGCTCTACAACCAGACAGGGAATCTCTGGGGCCAACGTCCTGACTTTC. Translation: CASSTTRQGISGANVLTF.

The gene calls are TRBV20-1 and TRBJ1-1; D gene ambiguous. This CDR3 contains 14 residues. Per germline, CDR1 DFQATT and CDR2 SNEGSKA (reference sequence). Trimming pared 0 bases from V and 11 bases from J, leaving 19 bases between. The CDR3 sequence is CSARDAGLVDGAFF. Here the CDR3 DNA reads TGCAGTGCTAGAGACGCAGGACTGGTCGACGGGGCTTTCTTT.

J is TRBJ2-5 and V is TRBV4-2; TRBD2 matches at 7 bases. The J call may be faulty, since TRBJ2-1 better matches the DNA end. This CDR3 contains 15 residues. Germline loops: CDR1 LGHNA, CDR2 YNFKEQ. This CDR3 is CASSPSAGVYNEQFF. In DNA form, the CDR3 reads TGTGCCAGCAGCCCGAGCGCGGGAGTGTATAATGAGCAGTTCTTC.